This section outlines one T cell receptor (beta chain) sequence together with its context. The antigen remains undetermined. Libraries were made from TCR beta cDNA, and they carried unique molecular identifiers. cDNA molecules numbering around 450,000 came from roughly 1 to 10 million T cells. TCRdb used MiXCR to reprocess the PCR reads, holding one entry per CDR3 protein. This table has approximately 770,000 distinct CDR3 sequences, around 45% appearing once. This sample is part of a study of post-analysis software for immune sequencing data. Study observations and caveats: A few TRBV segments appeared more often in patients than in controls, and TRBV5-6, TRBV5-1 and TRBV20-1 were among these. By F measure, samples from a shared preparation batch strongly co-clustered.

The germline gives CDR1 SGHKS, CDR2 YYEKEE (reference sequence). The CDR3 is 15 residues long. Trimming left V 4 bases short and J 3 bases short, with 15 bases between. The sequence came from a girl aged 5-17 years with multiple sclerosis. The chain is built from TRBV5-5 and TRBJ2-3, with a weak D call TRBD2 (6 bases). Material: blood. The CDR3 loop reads CASSPVRGFTDTQYF. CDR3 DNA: TGTGCCAGCAGCCCTGTGCGGGGTTTTACAGATACGCAGTATTTT. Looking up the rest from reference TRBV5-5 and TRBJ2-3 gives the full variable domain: DAGVTQSPTHLIKTRGQQVTLRCSPISGHKSVSWYQQVLGQGPQFIFQYYEKEERGRGNFPDRFSARQFPNYSSELNVNALLLGDSALYLCASSPVRGFTDTQYFGPGTRLTVL.